One sample yielded the 11 T cell receptor beta chains listed below, sequenced in a study of shared clonotypes between healthy human individuals. The assay was immunoSEQ multiplex PCR, and TCRdb's table has in-frame clones only and misses some. The sample contains 2 million to 2.5 million clones, about 92% of which appear only once. Sample: naive CD4+ T cells from PBMCs. Subset given: CD45RA+ positively selected. The receptors here all came from a young man in good health. Some clones in this sample may be carry-over from other donors' samples.

This chain connects TRBV27 to TRBJ1-2, with a weak D call TRBD1 (6 bases). Germline values: CDR1 MNHEY, CDR2 SMNVEV (reference sequence). V was shortened by 7 bases and J by 6 bases, with 15 bases between the two germline ends. The CDR3 is 13 amino acids. CDR3 protein: CASNNQGPNGYTF. The CDR3 coding sequence is TGTGCCAGCAATAACCAGGGGCCCAATGGCTACACCTTC.

The gene calls are TRBV19 and TRBJ2-7; 11 positions agree with TRBD2. V lost 5 bases and J lost 6; bases outside the gene matches: 9. Germline V lookup: CDR1 LNHDA, CDR2 SQIVND (reference sequence). This CDR3 comprises 15 residues. The CDR3 region is CASSSAGLAAFEQYF. CDR3 DNA sequence: TGTGCCAGTAGTTCGGCGGGACTAGCGGCTTTCGAGCAGTACTTC.

Details on this clone: This specimen includes other DNA sequences encoding the same CDR3. V is TRBV7-3 and J is TRBJ2-7; D perhaps matches TRBD2 (5 bases). Germline lookup yields CDR1 SGHTA and CDR2 FQGTGA. The CDR3 sequence is 13 residues long. V was clipped by 3 bases and J by 0 bases, with 6 bases between them. CDR3 amino acids: CASSFGNSYEQYF. The CDR3 bases are TGTGCCAGCAGCTTCGGGAACTCCTACGAGCAGTACTTC.

The chain links TRBV29-1 to TRBJ2-3, with 9 bases fitting TRBD1. V shed 6 bases, J shed 1 base, and the junction held 8 bases outside the gene matches. This CDR3 is built from 15 residues. Germline V gives CDR1 SQVTM, CDR2 ANQGSEA. CDR3 bases: TGCAGCGTGAAGAACACAGGGGGCGGCACAGATACGCAGTATTTT. Protein sequence: CSVKNTGGGTDTQYF.

The genes are TRBV5-1 and TRBJ2-1; TRBD1 or TRBD2 may be the D gene (5 bases each). The CDR3 has 15 amino acids. Germline values: CDR1 SGHRS, CDR2 YFSETQ. V was trimmed by 0 bases and J by 5 bases, leaving 12 bases between them. The CDR3 sequence is CASSLVPGRNNEQFF. CDR3 in DNA: TGCGCCAGCAGCTTGGTCCCGGGACGGAACAATGAGCAGTTCTTC.

The chain couples TRBV28 to TRBJ2-2; TRBD2 agrees at 14 bases. Germline CDR1 reads MDHEN; CDR2 reads SYDVKM. The CDR3 is made up of 16 amino acids. V shed 6 bases, J shed 9 bases, and the junction held 9 bases outside the gene matches. The CDR3 protein is CASRRGTSGRPRELFF. CDR3 in DNA: TGTGCCAGCAGACGCGGGACTAGCGGGAGACCGAGGGAGCTGTTTTTT. The whole variable domain, filled in from reference TRBV28 and TRBJ2-2, reads DVKVTQSSRYLVKRTGEKVFLECVQDMDHENMFWYRQDPGLGLRLIYFSYDVKMKEKGDIPEGYSVSREKKERFSLILESASTNQTSMYLCASRRGTSGRPRELFFGEGSRLTVL.

This clone came up once. The rearrangement links TRBV4-1 to TRBJ2-7, with 10 bases matching TRBD1. The CDR3 has 15 amino acids. V was pared by 5 bases and J by 1 base, with 5 bases of the junction left unmatched. Germline V lookup: CDR1 MGHRA, CDR2 YSYEKL. CDR3 nucleotide sequence: TGCGCCAGCAGCGGCCGGGACAGGGGTTCCTACGAGCAGTACTTC. It specifies CASSGRDRGSYEQYF.

The chain has TRBV19 and TRBJ1-5, with TRBD1 as a possible D gene (5 bases). Trimming took 5 bases from V and 6 from J, leaving 20 bases between them. The CDR3 extends over 16 amino acids. The germline V gene encodes CDR1 LNHDA and CDR2 SQIVND (reference sequence). The CDR3 nucleotides are TGTGCCAGTAGTCCACGGGGGGGACTGCGATCTCAGCCCCAGCATTTT. Protein product: CASSPRGGLRSQPQHF.

The chain employs TRBV5-1 and TRBJ2-3; D gene ambiguous. CDR1 and CDR2 from the germline V gene are SGHRS and YFSETQ. V was pared by 5 bases and J by 1 base, with 8 bases between. This CDR3 contains 13 residues. The CDR3 spells CASSAQGTDTQYF. In nucleotides, the CDR3 is TGCGCCAGCAGTGCGCAGGGCACAGATACGCAGTATTTT. The full variable domain, its missing parts supplied by reference TRBV5-1 and TRBJ2-3, is KAGVTQTPRYLIKTRGQQVTLSCSPISGHRSVSWYQQTPGQGLQFLFEYFSETQRNKGNFPGRFSGRQFSNSRSEMNVSTLELGDSALYLCASSAQGTDTQYFGPGTRLTVL.

This clone was seen just once. This chain uses TRBV5-1 with TRBJ2-5; tentatively, D is TRBD2 (5 bases). This CDR3 has 15 amino acids. Looked up from germline, CDR1 is SGHRS and CDR2 is YFSETQ. V dropped 0 bases and J dropped 2 bases, with 11 bases sitting between them. The CDR3 is CASSLERGIQETQYF. CDR3 nucleotide sequence: TGCGCCAGCAGCTTGGAACGGGGAATACAAGAGACCCAGTACTTC.

This clone was seen a handful of times. The CDR3 DNA reads as TGTGCCAGTAGGCAGGGAAGGGGAGGCTACACCTTC. Translated, it gives CASRQGRGGYTF. The rearrangement links TRBV19 to TRBJ1-2; perhaps TRBD1 as D (5 bases). Germline loops: CDR1 LNHDA, CDR2 SQIVND (reference sequence). The CDR3 consists of 12 residues. The V gene lost 6 bases and the J gene lost 8 bases, with 13 bases spanning the gap.